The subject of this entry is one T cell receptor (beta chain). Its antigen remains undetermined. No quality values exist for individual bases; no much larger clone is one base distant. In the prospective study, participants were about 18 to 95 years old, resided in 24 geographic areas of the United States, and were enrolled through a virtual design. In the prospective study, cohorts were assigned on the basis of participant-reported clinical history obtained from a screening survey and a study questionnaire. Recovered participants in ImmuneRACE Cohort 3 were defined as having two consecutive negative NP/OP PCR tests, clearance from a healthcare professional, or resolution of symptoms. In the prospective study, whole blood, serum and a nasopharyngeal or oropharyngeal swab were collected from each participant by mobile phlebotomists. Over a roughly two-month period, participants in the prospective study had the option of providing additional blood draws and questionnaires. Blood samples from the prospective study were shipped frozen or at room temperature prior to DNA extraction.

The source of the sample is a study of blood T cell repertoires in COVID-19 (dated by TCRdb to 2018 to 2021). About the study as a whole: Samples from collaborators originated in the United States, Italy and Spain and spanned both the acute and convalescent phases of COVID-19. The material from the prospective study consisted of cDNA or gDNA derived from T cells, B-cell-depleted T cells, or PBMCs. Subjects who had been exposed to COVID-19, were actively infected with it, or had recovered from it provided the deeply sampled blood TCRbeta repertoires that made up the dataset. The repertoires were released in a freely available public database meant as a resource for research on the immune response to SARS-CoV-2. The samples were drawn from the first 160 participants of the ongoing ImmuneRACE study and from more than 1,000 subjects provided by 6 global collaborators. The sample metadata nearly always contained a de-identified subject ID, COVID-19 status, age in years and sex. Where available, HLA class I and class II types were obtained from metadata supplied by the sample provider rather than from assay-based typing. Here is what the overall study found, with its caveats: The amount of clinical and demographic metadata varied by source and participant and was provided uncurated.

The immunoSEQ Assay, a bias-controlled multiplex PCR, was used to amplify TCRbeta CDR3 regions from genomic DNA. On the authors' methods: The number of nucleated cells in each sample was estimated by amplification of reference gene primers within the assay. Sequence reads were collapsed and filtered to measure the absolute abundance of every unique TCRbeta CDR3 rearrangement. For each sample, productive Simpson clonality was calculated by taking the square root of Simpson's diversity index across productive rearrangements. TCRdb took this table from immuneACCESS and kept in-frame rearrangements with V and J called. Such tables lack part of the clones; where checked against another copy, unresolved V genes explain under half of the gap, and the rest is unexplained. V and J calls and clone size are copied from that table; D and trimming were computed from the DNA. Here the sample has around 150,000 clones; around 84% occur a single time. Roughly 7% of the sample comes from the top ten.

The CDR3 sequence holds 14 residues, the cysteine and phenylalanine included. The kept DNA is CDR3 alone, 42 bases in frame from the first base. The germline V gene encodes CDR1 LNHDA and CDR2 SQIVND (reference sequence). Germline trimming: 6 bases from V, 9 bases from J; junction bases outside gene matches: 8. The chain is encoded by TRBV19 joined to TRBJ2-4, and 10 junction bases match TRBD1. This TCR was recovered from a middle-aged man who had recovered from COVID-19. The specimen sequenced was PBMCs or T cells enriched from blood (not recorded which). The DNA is TGTGCCAGTAGCCCCGGGACAGGGGCATTCATTCAGTACTTC. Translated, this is CASSPGTGAFIQYF. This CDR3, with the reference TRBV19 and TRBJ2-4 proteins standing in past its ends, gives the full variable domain DGGITQSPKYLFRKEGQNVTLSCEQNLNHDAMYWYRQDPGQGLRLIYYSQIVNDFQKGDIAEGYSVSREKKESFPLTVTSAQKNPTAFYLCASSPGTGAFIQYFGAGTRLSVL.